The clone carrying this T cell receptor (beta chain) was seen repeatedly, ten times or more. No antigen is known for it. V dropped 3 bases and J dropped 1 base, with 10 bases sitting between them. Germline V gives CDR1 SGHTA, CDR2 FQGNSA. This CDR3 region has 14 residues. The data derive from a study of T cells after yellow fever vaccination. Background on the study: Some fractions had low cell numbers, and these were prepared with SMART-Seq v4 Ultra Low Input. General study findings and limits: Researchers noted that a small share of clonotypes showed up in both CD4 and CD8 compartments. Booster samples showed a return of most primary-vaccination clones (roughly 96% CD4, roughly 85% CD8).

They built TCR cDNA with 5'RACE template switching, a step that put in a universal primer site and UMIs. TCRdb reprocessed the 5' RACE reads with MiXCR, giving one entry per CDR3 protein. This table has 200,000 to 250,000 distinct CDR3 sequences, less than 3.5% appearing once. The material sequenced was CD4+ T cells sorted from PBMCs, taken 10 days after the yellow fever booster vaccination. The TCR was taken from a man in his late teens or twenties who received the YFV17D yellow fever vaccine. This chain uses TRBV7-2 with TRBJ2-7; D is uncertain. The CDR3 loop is CASSLPTDSYEQYF. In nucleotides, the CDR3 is TGTGCCAGCAGCTTGCCTACAGATTCCTACGAGCAGTACTTC.